This T cell receptor (beta chain) was sequenced during a study of blood T cell repertoires in COVID-19. Study in general: Specimens from acute and convalescent COVID-19 originated in the United States, Italy and Spain. PBMCs, B-cell-depleted T cells, or T cells were the source of the cDNA or gDNA that made up the material.

As to this clone: The sample contains more than one DNA sequence encoding this CDR3.

As processed by the authors: Nucleated cell number was recorded as an estimate derived from reference gene primer amplification. Sequencing used immunoSEQ multiplex PCR; TCRdb keeps in-frame clones, though not all of them. Clonal size and the V and J genes are those of that table, whereas D and trimming came from the DNA. The data show under 250,000 clones, around 83% seen once. Germline V CDR1 and CDR2: SGHKS, YYEKEE (reference sequence). This CDR3 region has 14 residues. V was shortened by 0 bases and J by 2 bases, with 8 bases between the two germline ends. This chain links TRBV5-5 with TRBJ1-2; a possible D gene is TRBD1 (6 bases). The sequenced material came from peripheral blood. The receptor's source is a woman aged 40 to 50 who had recovered from COVID-19. CDR3: CASSLGTANYGYTF. In DNA, the CDR3 is TGTGCCAGCAGCTTGGGGACAGCAAACTATGGCTACACCTTC.